This T cell receptor beta chain was captured in a study of T cells in Graves' hyperthyroidism and ophthalmopathy. Amplification targeted TCR beta CDR3 regions from RNA transcripts. Carried out on the TCR CDR3, a first-round RT-PCR used the HTBI primer set. TCRdb itself ran the multiplex PCR reads through MiXCR, one entry per CDR3 protein. The table records roughly 380,000 distinct CDR3 sequences, roughly an eighth of them present only once. CDR1 LNHNV and CDR2 YYDKDF come from the germline V gene (reference sequence). V shed 0 bases and J shed 0 bases, with 16 bases lying between them. This CDR3 has 18 amino acids.

The rearrangement links TRBV15 to TRBJ2-3, with D possibly being TRBD2 (6 bases). The receptor was derived from a woman aged 18-35 years with Graves' hyperthyroidism. Sequenced input: blood. The CDR3 nucleotides read TGTGCCACCAGCAGAGATGGGGGACTTAGGGACAGCACAGATACGCAGTATTTT. Encoded protein: CATSRDGGLRDSTDTQYF.